A selection of T cell receptor beta chains follows, all from one sample in a study of cytomegalovirus exposure and HLA in healthy donors. Repertoires were generated with immunoSEQ multiplex PCR, while TCRdb's copy carries only in-frame clones and drops some. This repertoire shows some 170,000 clones, about three quarters found once; its top ten account for roughly 3.7%. Sequencing was done on a sample of PBMCs. Receptor source: a woman between 55 and 75 years old in good health and CMV-seropositive. CDR3s leave out the opening cysteine and the closing phenylalanine or tryptophan. Expanded clones get a size class; other rows say once, few or many, or leave the size out.

V: TRBV29-1; size: -; J: TRBJ2-3; CDR3: STSHTDTQY
V: TRBV6-1; size: -; J: TRBJ2-1; CDR3: ASISGTGTSSEQF
V: TRBV29-1; size: -; J: TRBJ1-1; CDR3: SVGQGSDEAF
V: TRBV6-6; size: -; J: TRBJ1-5; CDR3: ASSRTVNQPQH
V: TRBV5-1; size: -; J: TRBJ2-1; CDR3: ASSLSTYNEQF
V: TRBV7-3; size: -; J: TRBJ2-3; CDR3: ASSRSLLEGTQY
V: TRBV30; size: -; J: TRBJ2-3; CDR3: AWSGGTGALTDTQY
V: TRBV30; size: -; J: TRBJ2-7; CDR3: AWGRGISYEQY
V: TRBV7-9; size: -; J: TRBJ2-7; CDR3: ASSLGRTGGEQY
V: TRBV18; size: -; J: TRBJ2-7; CDR3: ASSPRGRGSEQY
V: TRBV7-2; size: -; J: TRBJ1-6; CDR3: ASSQPPGGGDNSPLH
V: TRBV6-5; size: -; J: TRBJ2-7; CDR3: ASKGADRVYEQY
V: TRBV19; size: few; J: TRBJ1-1; CDR3: ASSIQGDTEAF
V: TRBV19; size: -; J: TRBJ2-7; CDR3: ASSRDGLTYEQY
V: TRBV4-1; size: -; J: TRBJ2-3; CDR3: ASSPGGSSTDTQY
V: TRBV28; size: -; J: TRBJ1-1; CDR3: ASKPGQPTEAF
V: TRBV19; size: once; J: TRBJ2-5; CDR3: ASSIGPAGGETQY
V: TRBV30; size: -; J: TRBJ2-7; CDR3: AWSVEGYEQY